The rows below give T cell receptor beta chains drawn from one sample of a study of OX40 agonist ivuxolimab in advanced cancers. The table came from immunoSEQ multiplex PCR; TCRdb's copy has only in-frame clones and leaves some out. The sample holds fewer than 65,000 clones, about 90% seen once. The source was CD4+ or CD8+ T cells sorted from blood, collected in a trial of the OX40 agonist ivuxolimab. Every receptor here comes from an adult with an advanced solid tumor such as melanoma, head and neck, liver or kidney cancer. Both conserved end residues are part of each CDR3. A D gene is named only where the DNA matches it firmly.

TRBJ1-2,TRBD1,16,TRBV5-4,CASSSTGTVLLEGYTF,TGTGCCAGCAGTTCGACCGGGACAGTTCTTTTGGAAGGCTACACCTTC
TRBJ2-7,-,15,TRBV5-4,CASSRAWGGGYEQYF,TGTGCCAGCAGCCGGGCGTGGGGCGGAGGCTACGAGCAGTACTTC
TRBJ2-1,TRBD1,14,TRBV4-1,CASSQARTGNEQFF,TGCGCCAGCAGCCAAGCACGGACAGGGAATGAGCAGTTCTTC
TRBJ2-5,TRBD1,16,TRBV13,CASSLGVGQTQETQYF,TGTGCCAGCAGCTTGGGGGTGGGACAGACACAAGAGACCCAGTACTTC
TRBJ2-1,-,15,TRBV18,CASSPTPSGNNEQFF,TGTGCCAGCTCACCCACCCCCTCGGGCAACAATGAGCAGTTCTTC
TRBJ1-2,TRBD1,14,TRBV9,CASSPRQGAYGYTF,TGTGCCAGCAGCCCCCGGCAGGGGGCCTATGGCTACACCTTC
TRBJ2-7,-,16,TRBV7-8,CASSLALQGGSYEQYF,TGTGCCAGCAGCTTGGCGTTACAGGGTGGGTCCTACGAGCAGTACTTC
TRBJ2-7,TRBD2,15,TRBV4-2,CASSLVRAGAYEQYF,TGTGCCAGCAGCCTCGTAAGGGCGGGAGCCTACGAGCAGTACTTC
TRBJ2-3,-,15,TRBV4-3,CASSQGEEGTDTQYF,TGCGCCAGCAGCCAGGGAGAGGAGGGCACAGATACGCAGTATTTT
TRBJ2-3,TRBD2,19,TRBV7-9,CASRTTVAGGTYLTDTQYF,TGTGCCAGCAGGACTACGGTAGCGGGAGGTACCTACCTCACAGATACGCAGTATTTT
TRBJ2-2,-,14,TRBV25-1,CASSVQGNTGELFF,TGTGCCAGCAGTGTACAGGGGAACACCGGGGAGCTGTTTTTT
TRBJ2-7,-,14,TRBV13,CASSKGRLSYEQYF,TGTGCCAGCAGCAAAGGACGGCTCTCCTACGAGCAGTACTTC
TRBJ1-1,-,15,TRBV4-3,CASSQGRSGYTEAFF,TGCGCCAGCAGCCAAGGTCGAAGCGGGTACACTGAAGCTTTCTTT